This T cell receptor (beta chain) emerged from a study of blood T cell repertoires in COVID-19. Study overall: T cells, B-cell-depleted T cells, or PBMCs supplied cDNA or gDNA.

Here immunoSEQ multiplex PCR was the method, and the copy in TCRdb shows in-frame clones only, minus some. Found here are approximately 270,000 clones, about four fifths of them singletons; the top ten hold around 16%. Germline lookup yields CDR1 SGHAT and CDR2 FQNNGV. The CDR3 is 15 amino acids. Trimming at V came to 2 bases and at J to 10 bases, leaving 10 bases not matched to a gene. The specimen was peripheral blood. The TCR originated in a person in their 70s with COVID-19, enrolled during active disease. The chain links TRBV11-2 to TRBJ2-1; 8 bases are a match to TRBD2. The CDR3 DNA follows: TGTGCCAGCAGCTTAACGGAAGGCGGGGGGCGGGAGCAGTTCTTC. This translates into CASSLTEGGGREQFF.